A selection of T cell receptor beta chains follows, all from one sample in a study of OX40 agonist ivuxolimab in advanced cancers. Using immunoSEQ multiplex PCR, the repertoire was profiled, and TCRdb retains in-frame clones only, with some absent. The repertoire includes tens of thousands of clones, 85% to 95% of them detected once, and approximately 14% sits in the top ten. Here the sequenced sample was CD4+ or CD8+ T cells sorted from blood, taken in a trial of the OX40 agonist ivuxolimab. Receptors originate from an adult with an advanced solid tumor such as melanoma, head and neck, liver or kidney cancer. Each CDR3 is given with its conserved first and last residue. Each record gives: clone size, V gene, D gene, J gene, CDR3 DNA, CDR3 protein. A D gene is named only where the DNA matches it firmly. Clone size is shown for a subset of rows, as once, few, many or a class of expanded clone.

clone size: .
V gene: TRBV4-3
D gene: TRBD1
J gene: TRBJ2-1
CDR3 DNA: TGCGCCAGCAGCCAAACACAGGGGTTTCCCTACAATGAGCAGTTCTTC
CDR3 protein: CASSQTQGFPYNEQFF

clone size: .
V gene: TRBV4-1
D gene: TRBD1
J gene: TRBJ1-5
CDR3 DNA: TGCGCCAGCAGCCAAGATCCAGGGGCAGGGGGTTACAATCAGCCCCAGCATTTT
CDR3 protein: CASSQDPGAGGYNQPQHF

clone size: .
V gene: TRBV9
D gene: .
J gene: TRBJ2-1
CDR3 DNA: TGTGCCAGCAGCCACCTTGGCGGGGCATCCTACAATGAGCAGTTCTTC
CDR3 protein: CASSHLGGASYNEQFF

clone size: .
V gene: TRBV21-1
D gene: .
J gene: TRBJ1-1
CDR3 DNA: TGTGCCAGCAGCAAATTTCAGGGGCGGCGCCGGGACACTGAAGCTTTCTTT
CDR3 protein: CASSKFQGRRRDTEAFF

clone size: .
V gene: TRBV5-1
D gene: TRBD1
J gene: TRBJ1-3
CDR3 DNA: TGCGCCAGCAGCTGGACAGGGGCATCTGGAAACACCATATATTTT
CDR3 protein: CASSWTGASGNTIYF

clone size: .
V gene: TRBV4-1
D gene: .
J gene: TRBJ2-7
CDR3 DNA: TGCGCCAGCAGCCAACTGCCGGGAAGCTCCTACGAGCAGTACTTC
CDR3 protein: CASSQLPGSSYEQYF

clone size: few
V gene: TRBV27
D gene: .
J gene: TRBJ1-1
CDR3 DNA: TGTGCCAGCAGTTTAGGGGGCCACACTGAAGCTTTCTTT
CDR3 protein: CASSLGGHTEAFF

clone size: .
V gene: TRBV4-3
D gene: .
J gene: TRBJ2-3
CDR3 DNA: TGCGCCAGCAGCCAAATTGTCACAGATACGCAGTATTTT
CDR3 protein: CASSQIVTDTQYF

clone size: .
V gene: TRBV2
D gene: TRBD1
J gene: TRBJ2-7
CDR3 DNA: TGTGCCAGCAGGGACAGGGCCTCCTACGAGCAGTACTTC
CDR3 protein: CASRDRASYEQYF

clone size: .
V gene: TRBV7-6
D gene: .
J gene: TRBJ2-7
CDR3 DNA: TGTGCCAGCAGCTTCCCAGGGACGACTTCGAGCTCCTACGAGCAGTACTTC
CDR3 protein: CASSFPGTTSSSYEQYF

clone size: .
V gene: TRBV27
D gene: .
J gene: TRBJ2-1
CDR3 DNA: TGTGCCAGCAGTTCTATAGGGACGCTATACAATGAGCAGTTCTTC
CDR3 protein: CASSSIGTLYNEQFF

clone size: .
V gene: TRBV15
D gene: TRBD1
J gene: TRBJ2-7
CDR3 DNA: TGTGCCACCAGCAGAGAAGGCTTAGGAAATCGGGACAGTTACTACGGGCAGTACTTC
CDR3 protein: CATSREGLGNRDSYYGQYF

clone size: .
V gene: TRBV5-1
D gene: .
J gene: TRBJ1-4
CDR3 DNA: TGCGCCAGCAGCCCGTGGGACACTAATGAAAAACTGTTTTTT
CDR3 protein: CASSPWDTNEKLFF

clone size: .
V gene: TRBV5-6
D gene: TRBD2
J gene: TRBJ2-7
CDR3 DNA: TGTGCCAGCAGCTACGGACTAGGAGGCTACGAGCAGTACTTC
CDR3 protein: CASSYGLGGYEQYF

clone size: once
V gene: TRBV19
D gene: TRBD1
J gene: TRBJ2-1
CDR3 DNA: TGTGCCAGTAGTATAGATAGGCAGGGGGTCTCCTACAATGAGCAGTTCTTC
CDR3 protein: CASSIDRQGVSYNEQFF

clone size: .
V gene: TRBV7-3
D gene: .
J gene: TRBJ1-1
CDR3 DNA: TGTGCCAGCAGCTTAGGGCTCGGGAGCACTGAAGCTTTCTTT
CDR3 protein: CASSLGLGSTEAFF

clone size: .
V gene: TRBV19
D gene: .
J gene: TRBJ2-3
CDR3 DNA: TGTGCCAGTAGTCCGAACTCGGATACGCAGTATTTT
CDR3 protein: CASSPNSDTQYF

clone size: few
V gene: TRBV4-1
D gene: .
J gene: TRBJ2-1
CDR3 DNA: TGCGCCAGCAGCCAAGTGGTCGGCCACAATGAGCAGTTCTTC
CDR3 protein: CASSQVVGHNEQFF

clone size: .
V gene: TRBV7-6
D gene: .
J gene: TRBJ2-5
CDR3 DNA: TGTGCCAGCAGCTTAGCGGGGACACAAGAGACCCAGTACTTC
CDR3 protein: CASSLAGTQETQYF

clone size: .
V gene: TRBV2
D gene: TRBD1
J gene: TRBJ1-6
CDR3 DNA: TGTGCCAGCAGTGATACAGGGGAAAATTCACCCCTCCACTTT
CDR3 protein: CASSDTGENSPLHF